The 19 T cell receptor beta chains below all came from one sample that was sequenced in a study of blood T cell repertoires in COVID-19. TCRdb's table, derived via immunoSEQ multiplex PCR, lists solely in-frame clones and lacks some. The data hold 130,000 or so clones, with about 86% observed a single time. The sequenced sample was peripheral blood. The receptors stem from a woman in her 50s who had recovered from COVID-19.

This chain links TRBV5-1 with TRBJ2-1; the D gene is possibly TRBD2 (5 bases). Germline V gives CDR1 SGHRS, CDR2 YFSETQ. The CDR3 contains 14 residues. The V and J ends lost 3 bases and 5 bases respectively, with 12 bases between them. The CDR3 DNA reads as TGCGCCAGCAGCTGGGGAGTCCAAAACAATGAGCAGTTCTTC. Amino acids: CASSWGVQNNEQFF. Full variable domain (missing parts from reference TRBV5-1 and TRBJ2-1): KAGVTQTPRYLIKTRGQQVTLSCSPISGHRSVSWYQQTPGQGLQFLFEYFSETQRNKGNFPGRFSGRQFSNSRSEMNVSTLELGDSALYLCASSWGVQNNEQFFGPGTRLTVL.

The V and J genes are TRBV4-1 and TRBJ1-1, with 8 nucleotides matching TRBD1. The CDR3 sequence is 19 residues long. Germline V CDR1 and CDR2: MGHRA, YSYEKL. Germline trimming cut 1 base from V and 1 base from J; bases unmatched to any gene: 14. As DNA, the CDR3 is TGCGCCAGCAGCCAAGGGCCCCGGGGCAGGGGGCTCCCGAACACTGAAGCTTTCTTT. This translates into CASSQGPRGRGLPNTEAFF.

The CDR3 nucleotides are TGTGCCAGCAGCGCCACTAGCGGGAGGTCGAATGAGCAGTTCTTC. It is translated as CASSATSGRSNEQFF. V usage is TRBV11-1 and J usage is TRBJ2-1; TRBD2 matches at 12 bases. Looked up from germline, CDR1 is SGHAT and CDR2 is FQDESV (reference sequence). This CDR3 has 15 amino acids. V was pared by 5 bases and J by 7 bases, with 6 bases of the junction left unmatched.

This clone occurred a few times. V and J are TRBV4-2 and TRBJ1-6, with 8 bases identical to TRBD1. J gave up 9 bases and V 2 bases, and 6 bases lay outside the gene matches. The CDR3 totals 15 residues. CDR1 and CDR2 (germline): LGHNA, YNFKEQ. The CDR3 region has the DNA TGTGCCAGCAGCCAACCGACAGGGGTCGGTTCACCCCTCCACTTT. Its protein is CASSQPTGVGSPLHF.

The J gene is TRBJ2-3, the V gene TRBV6-5; 8 bases are shared with TRBD1. CDR3 length equals 15 residues. The germline gives CDR1 MNHEY, CDR2 SVGAGI. The trim removed 1 base at V and 2 bases at J, leaving 2 bases unmatched. CDR3 sequence reads: CASSYLGQATDTQYF. The CDR3 DNA is TGTGCCAGCAGTTACTTGGGACAGGCCACAGATACGCAGTATTTT.

Written as DNA, the CDR3 is TGTGCCAGCAGCCGCCGCGGACAGGGGGCGGGTGGGGCCAACGTCCTGACTTTC. It yields the protein CASSRRGQGAGGANVLTF. The chain uses TRBV7-3 and TRBJ2-6; 11 bases map to TRBD1. CDR3 length: 18 amino acids. Trimming took 5 bases from V and 3 from J; bases not matched to a gene: 9. Germline V gene data show CDR1 as SGHTA and CDR2 as FQGTGA.

The V gene is TRBV6-1, the J gene TRBJ1-5, with 10 positions matching TRBD1. Germline V gene data show CDR1 as MNHNS and CDR2 as SASEGT. The CDR3 contains 16 residues. Trimming removed 2 bases from V and 6 bases from J; junction bases left unmatched: 7. CDR3 amino acids: CASSERQGARVQPQHF. The CDR3 DNA sequence: TGTGCCAGCAGTGAACGACAGGGGGCGCGGGTTCAGCCCCAGCATTTT.

This clone has a single count. The V gene is TRBV15, the J gene TRBJ1-5, with 8 bases lining up with TRBD1. Germline V gene lookup returns CDR1 LNHNV and CDR2 YYDKDF (reference sequence). This CDR3 is 16 amino acids long. The V and J ends lost 5 bases and 4 bases, in that order; junction bases with no gene match: 10. The CDR3 nucleotides read TGTGCCACCAGCCCGACCGCTGACAGGGGAAATCAGCCCCAGCATTTT. As protein: CATSPTADRGNQPQHF.

The CDR3 DNA sequence: TGTGCCAGCAGTAAACAGGGGCTAGAGAGGTCACCCCTCCACTTT. It translates to CASSKQGLERSPLHF. The chain is built from TRBV6-5 and TRBJ1-6, with 7 bases identical to TRBD1. Germline values: CDR1 MNHEY, CDR2 SVGAGI. The CDR3 sequence is 15 residues long. With V trimmed by 5 bases and J by 10 bases, 11 bases remained unmatched.

This chain connects TRBV18 to TRBJ2-6, with 12 bases lining up with TRBD1. The CDR3 covers 17 residues. J was trimmed by 1 base and V by 6 bases; bases with no gene match: 4. Germline lookup yields CDR1 KGHSH and CDR2 LQKENI. The CDR3 loop is CASSPGQGASGANVLTF. The DNA of the CDR3 is TGTGCCAGCTCCCCGGGACAGGGGGCATCTGGGGCCAACGTCCTGACTTTC.

V gene TRBV5-4 combines with J gene TRBJ1-2; D gene uncertain. The germline V gene encodes CDR1 SGHNT and CDR2 YYREEE (reference sequence). The V and J ends lost 0 bases and 7 bases respectively, with 10 bases between them. The CDR3 has 13 amino acids. DNA of the CDR3: TGTGCCAGCAGCTTGGTCGGGGAGGGTGGCTACACCTTC. Translation gives CASSLVGEGGYTF.

This chain uses TRBV6-2 or TRBV6-3 with TRBJ1-1; tentatively, D is TRBD1 (6 bases). The CDR3 consists of 14 residues. Germline V gives CDR1 MNHEY, CDR2 SVGEGT. The ends were cut back, 5 bases at V and 5 bases at J, with 15 bases in the middle. The CDR3 coding sequence is TGTGCCAGCAGTCGACAGGATTTGGGGACTGAAGCTTTCTTT. The encoded protein is CASSRQDLGTEAFF.

The chain has TRBV6-2 or TRBV6-3 and TRBJ2-2, with 11 bases that match TRBD2. The CDR3 sequence is 18 residues long. Unmatched junction bases numbered 13, after V lost 6 bases and J lost 4 bases. Germline CDR1 reads MNHEY; CDR2 reads SVGEGT. CDR3 nucleotides: TGTGCCAGCAGCTCTACTAGCGGGAGTTATCGTAGCACCGGGGAGCTGTTTTTT. This encodes CASSSTSGSYRSTGELFF.

The chain uses TRBV9 and TRBJ2-1; D may be TRBD2 (6 bases). Per germline, CDR1 SGDLS and CDR2 YYNGEE. The ends were cut back, 0 bases at V and 4 bases at J, with 14 bases in the middle. The CDR3 length is 16 residues. The CDR3 sequence is CASSVAMAGSYNEQFF. CDR3 nucleotides: TGTGCCAGCAGCGTAGCCATGGCGGGATCGTACAATGAGCAGTTCTTC.

This rearrangement joins TRBV27 to TRBJ2-1; maybe TRBD2 (6 bases). Trimming removed 5 bases at V and 8 bases at J, with 19 bases between. The CDR3 has 15 residues. Germline V CDR1 and CDR2: MNHEY, SMNVEV (reference sequence). The DNA for the CDR3 is TGTGCCAGCAGTCATTGGGGGGAGACCGGGGATGAGCAGTTCTTC. It specifies CASSHWGETGDEQFF.

In this sample, this clone turned up a few times. Other DNA sequences within the sample encode an identical CDR3. The gene calls are TRBV7-9 and TRBJ1-4, with TRBD1 as a possible D gene (6 bases). The germline V and J ends were trimmed by 1 base and 4 bases, with 10 bases remaining between them. Germline V CDR1 and CDR2: SEHNR, FQNEAQ (reference sequence). The CDR3 loop spans 15 amino acids. CDR3 coding DNA: TGTGCCAGCAGCTTAGGGGGGCAGTTTAATGAAAAACTGTTTTTT. As protein: CASSLGGQFNEKLFF.

The chain uses TRBV3-1 (or the pseudogene TRBV3-2) and TRBJ2-1; D ambiguous. The V end was cut by 5 bases, the J end by 6 bases, with 8 bases between. Looked up from germline, CDR1 is LGHDT and CDR2 is YNNKEL (reference sequence). CDR3 length: 12 residues. In DNA form, the CDR3 reads TGTGCCAGCAGCTTCTCAGTCAATGAGCAGTTCTTC. It yields the protein CASSFSVNEQFF.

This chain joins TRBV2 and TRBJ2-5; 7 bases align to TRBD2. Looked up from germline, CDR1 is SNHLY and CDR2 is FYNNEI. V was clipped by 2 bases and J by 4 bases; unmatched bases: 13. The CDR3 runs to 17 residues. The DNA for the CDR3 is TGTGCCAGCAGTGAATTTGGGCTAGCGGAGGCGGGAGAGACCCAGTACTTC. Amino acids: CASSEFGLAEAGETQYF.

V and J are TRBV3-1 (or the pseudogene TRBV3-2) and TRBJ2-1, with 8 bases matching TRBD2. V was clipped by 4 bases and J by 5 bases; unmatched bases: 13. Germline CDR1 reads LGHDT; CDR2 reads YNNKEL (reference sequence). The length of the CDR3 is 17 residues. In nucleotides, the CDR3 is TGTGCCAGCAGCCGAGCCCTTCGGGGGGGGGCCGACAATGAGCAGTTCTTC. It yields the protein CASSRALRGGADNEQFF.